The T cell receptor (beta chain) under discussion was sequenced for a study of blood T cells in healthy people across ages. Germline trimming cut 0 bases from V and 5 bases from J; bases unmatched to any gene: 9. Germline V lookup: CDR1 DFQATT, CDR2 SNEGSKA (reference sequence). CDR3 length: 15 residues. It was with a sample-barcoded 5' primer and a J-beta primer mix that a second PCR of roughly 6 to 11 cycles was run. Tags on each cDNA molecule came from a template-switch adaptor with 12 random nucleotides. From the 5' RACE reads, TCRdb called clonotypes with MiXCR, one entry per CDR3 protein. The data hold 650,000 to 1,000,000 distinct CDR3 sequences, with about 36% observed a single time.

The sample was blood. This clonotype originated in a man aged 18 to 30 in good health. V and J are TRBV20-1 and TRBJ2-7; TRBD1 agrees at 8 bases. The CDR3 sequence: CSARDPQGAGDEQYF. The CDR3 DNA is TGCAGTGCTAGAGATCCCCAGGGGGCCGGAGACGAGCAGTACTTC.